The rows below give T cell receptor beta chains drawn from one sample of a study of shared clonotypes between healthy human individuals. TCRdb's table, derived via immunoSEQ multiplex PCR, lists solely in-frame clones and lacks some. This sample has some 200,000 clones; about 93% occur once, and the top ten carry 0.067%. Sequences were obtained from naive CD4+ T cells sorted from blood. These receptors came from a woman aged 25 to 39 in good health. The CDR3 runs from the conserved cysteine through the conserved F or W. A D gene is named only where the DNA matches it firmly. Clone size is given for some rows only: seen once, a few or many times, or a class if the clone is expanded.

-	TRBV28	TRBJ2-7	once	TGTGCCAGCAGTTTGCCCTCCCGTTACGAGCAGTACTTC	CASSLPSRYEQYF
-	TRBV6-6	TRBJ1-5	-	TGTGCCAGCAGTTACTCGAATGGCAATCAGCCCCAGCATTTT	CASSYSNGNQPQHF
TRBD1	TRBV6-5	TRBJ1-3	-	TGTGCCAGCAGTGTGACAGGGTCCTCTGGAAACACCATATATTTT	CASSVTGSSGNTIYF
-	TRBV6-1	TRBJ2-7	-	TGTGCCAGCCCTCACGAGGAGCGCGCCTACGAGCAGTACTTC	CASPHEERAYEQYF
-	TRBV15	TRBJ2-5	-	TGTGCCACCAGCAGAGGAGACTTGCAAGAGACCCAGTACTTC	CATSRGDLQETQYF
-	TRBV6-1	TRBJ2-7	-	TGTGCCAGCAGTAGTTCAGGGCAGGGGTTAAACGAGCAGTACTTC	CASSSSGQGLNEQYF
-	TRBV19	TRBJ1-1	-	TGTGCCAGTAGTATTCATGGGGGCTGGAACACTGAAGCTTTCTTT	CASSIHGGWNTEAFF
-	TRBV2	TRBJ1-1	-	TGCCGGGGCAACACTGAAGCTTTCTTT	CRGNTEAFF
-	TRBV28	TRBJ2-7	-	TGTGCCAGCACTCAGCAGGGAAACTACGAGCAGTACTTC	CASTQQGNYEQYF
-	TRBV18	TRBJ1-1	once	TGTGCCAGCTCACCAGGACAGACGAACACTGAAGCTTTCTTT	CASSPGQTNTEAFF
-	TRBV27	TRBJ2-6	once	TGTGCCAGCAGTTTATCCCCTATTATGATCGCGTCTGGGGCCAACGTCCTGACTTTC	CASSLSPIMIASGANVLTF
TRBD1	TRBV5-5	TRBJ2-5	-	TGTGCCAGCAGCCCCGCACAGGGGGAGACCCAGTACTTC	CASSPAQGETQYF
TRBD2	TRBV5-1	TRBJ2-7	-	TGCGCCAGCAGTACCGGGACTAGCGACTCCTACGAGCAGTACTTC	CASSTGTSDSYEQYF
-	TRBV7-9	TRBJ2-7	-	TGTGCCAGCAGCTCGACCCGACTAGTACGCGAGCAGTACTTC	CASSSTRLVREQYF
-	TRBV6-5	TRBJ2-5	-	TGTGCCAGCAGGGTAGGGGCCCTGGGCCAAGAGACCCAGTACTTC	CASRVGALGQETQYF
TRBD2	TRBV11-3	TRBJ2-1	-	TGTGCCAGCAGCAAAAGCGGGAGGGCTCCCGATGAGCAGTTCTTC	CASSKSGRAPDEQFF
TRBD1	TRBV11-1	TRBJ1-2	-	TGTGCCAGCAGCCTACAGGGGGCGGAAGGCTACACCTTC	CASSLQGAEGYTF
TRBD2	TRBV4-2	TRBJ2-7	-	TGTGCCAGCAGCCCGATAACAGCGGGAGCTCCGGACGAGCAGTACTTC	CASSPITAGAPDEQYF
TRBD2	TRBV10-1	TRBJ2-7	-	TGCGCCAGCAGTGAGTGGGGTAGCGGGGCCTTCCACGAGCAGTACTTC	CASSEWGSGAFHEQYF
-	TRBV15	TRBJ1-2	-	TGTGCCACCAGCAGTAGAACAGGCTATGGCTACACCTTC	CATSSRTGYGYTF
-	TRBV11-2	TRBJ2-7	-	TGTGCCAGCAGCTTTAGGACAGAGTCCTACGAGCAGTACTTC	CASSFRTESYEQYF
-	TRBV18	TRBJ2-2	-	TGTGCCAGCTCACTCTCGCGGGGGCCCACCGGGGAGCTGTTTTTT	CASSLSRGPTGELFF
TRBD2	TRBV19	TRBJ2-1	-	TGTGCCAGTAGTATCGCCCAAGCGGGTATTGTGGGCGGGAGATCCTACAATGAGCAGTTCTTC	CASSIAQAGIVGGRSYNEQFF
-	TRBV9	TRBJ2-2	-	TGTGCCAGCAGCGTAGCGGGAGAACGGAACACCGGGGAGCTGTTTTTT	CASSVAGERNTGELFF
TRBD2	TRBV11-2	TRBJ2-1	-	TGTGCCAGCAGCTTATCTGGGACTAGCGGAAGTCATGAGCAGTTCTTC	CASSLSGTSGSHEQFF
-	TRBV2	TRBJ2-7	-	TGTGCCAGCAGTGAAGGCAGGGGAAACTACGAGCAGTACTTC	CASSEGRGNYEQYF
TRBD1	TRBV5-1	TRBJ2-5	-	TGCGCCAGCAGCTTGGAGGGGACAGGGGGAGAGACCCAGTACTTC	CASSLEGTGGETQYF
-	TRBV7-9	TRBJ2-5	-	TGTGCCAGCAGCTTTGAGGGATCAGTGGAGACCCAGTACTTC	CASSFEGSVETQYF
-	TRBV7-9	TRBJ2-2	-	TGTGCCAGCAGCTCCCTGACAGGTACCGGGGAGCTGTTTTTT	CASSSLTGTGELFF
TRBD2	TRBV2	TRBJ2-2	-	TGTGCCAGCCGGACTAGCGGGAACACCGGGGAGCTGTTTTTT	CASRTSGNTGELFF
TRBD1	TRBV7-9	TRBJ1-1	once	TGTGCCAGCAGTAGACAGGGTGGGAACACTGAAGCTTTCTTT	CASSRQGGNTEAFF
-	TRBV7-3	TRBJ2-7	-	TGTGCCAGCAGCCCGCCGGACAGAGCCTACGAGCAGTACTTC	CASSPPDRAYEQYF
TRBD2	TRBV7-3	TRBJ2-2	-	TGTGCCAGCAGCTTAGGGCTAGCGGGGACCGGGGAGCTGTTTTTT	CASSLGLAGTGELFF
-	TRBV7-2	TRBJ2-1	-	TGTGCCAGCAGCTTAGCGTTAAGCTCCTACAATGAGCAGTTCTTC	CASSLALSSYNEQFF
-	TRBV29-1	TRBJ2-3	-	TGCAGCGTTGAAGGCCCTAGCGCAACAGATACGCAGTATTTT	CSVEGPSATDTQYF
-	TRBV5-1	TRBJ2-5	-	TGCGCCAGCAGCTTGGACAGGGCGGGGGAGACCCAGTACTTC	CASSLDRAGETQYF
-	TRBV15	TRBJ2-1	once	TGTGCCACCAGCAGAGATCACACGTCCTACAATGAGCAGTTCTTC	CATSRDHTSYNEQFF
TRBD2	TRBV7-9	TRBJ2-1	-	TGTGCCAGCAGCCAGGGACTAGCGCCCAATGAGCAGTTCTTC	CASSQGLAPNEQFF
-	TRBV27	TRBJ2-7	few	TGTGCCAGCAGTCCGTCCTCACAGGGAACGAAGTACTTC	CASSPSSQGTKYF
-	TRBV30	TRBJ1-4	-	TGTGCCTGGAGAAGGGGACAAGAAAAACTGTTTTTT	CAWRRGQEKLFF
-	TRBV6-5	TRBJ1-3	once	TGTGCCAGCAGTTACTCTACAGGCGTCTCTGGAAACACCATATATTTT	CASSYSTGVSGNTIYF
TRBD1	TRBV19	TRBJ2-6	once	TGTGCCATTCCGGGACAGGGGGCGTCTGGGGCCAACGTCCTGACTTTC	CAIPGQGASGANVLTF
TRBD1	TRBV7-8	TRBJ1-2	-	TGTGCCAGCAGGAGAGACAGGGGTGGCTACACCTTC	CASRRDRGGYTF
TRBD1	TRBV4-1	TRBJ2-7	-	TGCGCCAGCAGCCCGGGACAGGGGACCTACGAGCAGTACTTC	CASSPGQGTYEQYF
-	TRBV19	TRBJ1-2	-	TGTGCCAGTAGAAGGACTGGAGCTAACTATGGCTACACCTTC	CASRRTGANYGYTF
-	TRBV15	TRBJ1-5	-	TGTGCCACCTCCCTCGGCGTCGATCAGCCCCAGCATTTT	CATSLGVDQPQHF
TRBD2	TRBV7-9	TRBJ2-7	-	TGTGCCAGCAGCTCCGTGTGGGGTAGCGGGTACTACGAGCAGTACTTC	CASSSVWGSGYYEQYF
TRBD2	TRBV6-1	TRBJ2-7	-	TGTGCCAGCAGTGAGGGGGGGAGTTCCTACGAGCAGTACTTC	CASSEGGSSYEQYF
-	TRBV6-5	TRBJ2-7	-	TGTGCCAGCAGTTACTCGTCAGCCGAGAGCTCCTACGAGCAGTACTTC	CASSYSSAESSYEQYF
-	TRBV9	TRBJ1-5	-	TGTGCCAGCAGCGTGGACTCAATTCGGAATCAGCCCCAGCATTTT	CASSVDSIRNQPQHF
-	TRBV27	TRBJ2-7	-	TGTGCCAGCAGTTTACAGGGGACCTACGAGCAGTACTTC	CASSLQGTYEQYF